These 23 T cell receptor beta chains share one sample of origin, sequenced in a study of blood T cells in healthy people across ages. Primers used in a second PCR of roughly 6 to 12 cycles were a sample-barcoded 5' primer and a J-beta primer mix. Each CDR3 protein is one row after TCRdb ran MiXCR on the 5' RACE reads. The table records about 1 million distinct CDR3 sequences, approximately 26% of them present only once. These records were also assigned to another study, of T cells of mothers and their children.

Sequenced input: blood. Source of these receptors: a girl aged 2 to 9 in good health.

The genes are TRBV6-1 and TRBJ1-1; 8 bases align to TRBD1. J gave up 5 bases and V 9 bases, and 5 bases lay outside the gene matches. The CDR3 covers 12 residues. CDR1 MNHNS and CDR2 SASEGT come from the germline V gene. The CDR3 nucleotides read TGTGCCAGTCTAACAGGGGGTACTGAAGCTTTCTTT. Translated, it gives CASLTGGTEAFF.

V is TRBV10-2 and J is TRBJ2-4, with 7 bases lining up with TRBD2. The germline CDR1 and CDR2 sequences are WSHSY and SAAADI. There are 15 residues in the CDR3. V dropped 2 bases and J dropped 5; count of bases not matched to a gene: 6. CDR3 DNA: TGCGCCAGCAGTGAGCCTAGGGGAGGGGAAAACATTCAGTACTTC. Amino acids: CASSEPRGGENIQYF.

The chain carries TRBV25-1 and TRBJ2-1, with 11 bases aligning to TRBD1. V dropped 6 bases and J dropped 8; count of bases not matched to a gene: 9. Germline CDR1 MGHDK, CDR2 SYGVNS. The CDR3 length is 15 residues. CDR3 region: CASRRADRGHDEQFF. DNA for the CDR3: TGTGCCAGCAGGAGAGCGGACAGGGGGCACGATGAGCAGTTCTTC. The whole variable domain, remainder taken from reference TRBV25-1 and TRBJ2-1, is EADIYQTPRYLVIGTGKKITLECSQTMGHDKMYWYQQDPGMELHLIHYSYGVNSTEKGDLSSESTVSRIRTEHFPLTLESARPSHTSQYLCASRRADRGHDEQFFGPGTRLTVL.

This clonotype turned up a few times. V usage is TRBV7-3 and J usage is TRBJ2-1; 7 bases map to TRBD2. Germline loops: CDR1 SGHTA, CDR2 FQGTGA. V dropped 4 bases and J dropped 8; count of bases not matched to a gene: 14. CDR3 length: 16 amino acids. The CDR3 DNA reads TGTGCCAGCAGCTCACAAGTTTCGGGACTATTCGATGAGCAGTTCTTC. The encoded protein is CASSSQVSGLFDEQFF. Full variable domain (rest looked up from reference TRBV7-3 and TRBJ2-1): GAGVSQTPSNKVTEKGKYVELRCDPISGHTALYWYRQSLGQGPEFLIYFQGTGAADDSGLPNDRFFAVRPEGSVSTLKIQRTERGDSAVYLCASSSQVSGLFDEQFFGPGTRLTVL.

The chain is built from TRBV20-1 and TRBJ2-1, with TRBD2 matching over 8 bases. Germline V CDR1 and CDR2: DFQATT, SNEGSKA (reference sequence). This CDR3 region has 14 residues. The trim removed 6 bases at V and 6 bases at J, leaving 10 bases unmatched. The CDR3 DNA is TGCAGTGCAGGCCCCGGACTAGCTCCCAATGAGCAGTTCTTC. Translated: CSAGPGLAPNEQFF.

The chain employs TRBV10-3 and TRBJ2-5, with TRBD1 identical over 7 bases. The J segment lost 0 bases and the V segment lost 3 bases, leaving 10 bases of the junction unmatched. This CDR3 comprises 17 residues. The V gene's germline CDR1 is ENHRY and CDR2 SYGVKD. The CDR3: CAISDPQGMKYQETQYF. CDR3 in DNA: TGTGCCATCAGTGACCCACAGGGGATGAAGTACCAAGAGACCCAGTACTTC.

This sequence joins TRBV7-2 and TRBJ2-3, with D possibly matching TRBD2 (5 bases). Germline V CDR1 and CDR2: SGHTA, FQGNSA. Trimming pared 4 bases from V and 5 bases from J, leaving 16 bases between. This CDR3 is 15 amino acids long. The CDR3 spells CASSYGPQGGDTQYF. CDR3 coding DNA: TGTGCCAGCAGCTACGGGCCCCAAGGAGGAGATACGCAGTATTTT.

There are a few counts of this clonotype. V usage is TRBV6-2 or TRBV6-3 and J usage is TRBJ1-1; perhaps TRBD1 as D (5 bases). The germline V and J ends were trimmed by 8 bases and 6 bases, with 19 bases remaining between them. The CDR3 loop spans 14 amino acids. From germline, CDR1 is MNHEY and CDR2 SVGEGT. The CDR3 reads CASVSSARVAEAFF. CDR3 sequence (DNA): TGTGCCAGCGTATCGTCCGCCAGGGTCGCTGAAGCTTTCTTT.

This chain connects TRBV12-5 to TRBJ2-1; 13 bases agree with TRBD2. In germline, CDR1 is LGHNT, CDR2 FRNRAP. J was trimmed by 4 bases and V by 3 bases; bases with no gene match: 15. The CDR3 sequence is 20 residues long. CDR3 amino acids: CASGFRGRRTSGGSYNEQFF. The CDR3 DNA reads as TGTGCTAGTGGTTTTCGGGGTCGGAGGACTAGCGGGGGCTCTTACAATGAGCAGTTCTTC.

The chain uses TRBV11-2 and TRBJ2-1, with TRBD2 matching over 8 bases. The end of the DNA aligns better with TRBJ2-5, so the J call may be wrong. The CDR3 length is 14 residues. Per germline, CDR1 SGHAT and CDR2 FQNNGV. CDR3 nucleotides: TGTGCCAGCTCCGAGACTAGCGATGAAGAGACCCAGTACTTC. This translates into CASSETSDEETQYF.

The chain couples TRBV5-1 to TRBJ2-5; D may match TRBD1 or TRBD2 (6 bases each). CDR3 size: 14 residues. Trimming stripped 3 bases from V and 4 bases from J, with 13 bases between. Germline CDR1 and CDR2: SGHRS and YFSETQ. The DNA for the CDR3 is TGCGCCAGCAGCTCTCTAGAGGGGGGAGAGACCCAGTACTTC. It translates to CASSSLEGGETQYF. Looking up the rest from reference TRBV5-1 and TRBJ2-5 gives the full variable domain: KAGVTQTPRYLIKTRGQQVTLSCSPISGHRSVSWYQQTPGQGLQFLFEYFSETQRNKGNFPGRFSGRQFSNSRSEMNVSTLELGDSALYLCASSSLEGGETQYFGPGTRLLVL.

This clonotype was observed a few times. V usage is TRBV4-1 and J usage is TRBJ2-2; the match to TRBD2 covers 8 bases. J gave up 3 bases and V 0 bases, and 9 bases lay outside the gene matches. The CDR3 length is 18 residues. Looked up from germline, CDR1 is MGHRA and CDR2 is YSYEKL. CDR3 in amino acids: CASSQDASGRVYTGELFF. CDR3 bases: TGCGCCAGCAGCCAAGATGCCAGCGGGAGAGTTTACACCGGGGAGCTGTTTTTT.

This clonotype was observed a handful of times. The rearrangement links TRBV6-1 to TRBJ2-1, with 8 positions matching TRBD2. This CDR3 region has 14 residues. Germline V gives CDR1 MNHNS, CDR2 SASEGT. Germline trimming cut 8 bases from V and 2 bases from J; bases unmatched to any gene: 5. The chain's CDR3 is CASGRAGAYNEQFF. The CDR3 nucleotides are TGTGCCAGCGGAAGAGCGGGGGCCTACAATGAGCAGTTCTTC.

The chain is built from TRBV20-1 and TRBJ2-7, with 8 positions matching TRBD1. V lost 3 bases and J lost 6; bases outside the gene matches: 4. Germline CDR1 is DFQATT and CDR2 is SNEGSKA (reference sequence). The CDR3 is 12 residues long. CDR3 protein: CSARTDRGEQYF. The CDR3 DNA follows: TGCAGTGCTAGGACCGACAGGGGCGAGCAGTACTTC.

This clonotype was observed a handful of times. The chain joins TRBV6-2 or TRBV6-3 to TRBJ1-4, with 11 bases lining up with TRBD1. CDR3 length equals 15 residues. The V and J ends lost 5 bases and 8 bases, in that order; junction bases with no gene match: 7. Germline CDR1 reads MNHEY; CDR2 reads SVGEGT. The DNA of the CDR3 is TGTGCCAGCAGTAACGGACAGGGGGCGGGGGAAAAACTGTTTTTT. It is translated as CASSNGQGAGEKLFF.

DNA for the CDR3: TGCAGCGTAGCTACAGGGGGGGCCGCAGATACGCAGTATTTT. This gives the protein CSVATGGAADTQYF. This chain uses TRBV29-1 with TRBJ2-3, with D possibly being TRBD1 (8 bases). The CDR3 sequence is 14 residues long. Trimming stripped 6 bases from V and 4 bases from J, with 17 bases between. The V gene's germline CDR1 is SQVTM and CDR2 ANQGSEA.

The chain uses TRBV12-3 or TRBV12-4 and TRBJ2-2; 9 bases line up with TRBD1. The V and J ends lost 4 bases and 4 bases, in that order; junction bases with no gene match: 1. The CDR3 has 14 residues. The CDR3 spells CASSSQGATGELFF. The CDR3 region has the DNA TGTGCCAGCAGTTCACAGGGGGCCACCGGGGAGCTGTTTTTT.

The chain carries TRBV24-1 and TRBJ2-5; TRBD2 matches at 16 bases. The DNA matches TRBJ2-1 better at its end, which makes the J call doubtful. The CDR3 runs 18 residues. Germline lookup yields CDR1 KGHDR and CDR2 SFDVKD. CDR3 DNA: TGTGCCACCAGTGACTCCGGGACTAGCGGGAGGGATTTCAATGAGCAGTTCTTC. Protein product: CATSDSGTSGRDFNEQFF.

The CDR3 DNA sequence: TGCGCCAGCAGCCAGAAGAGACAAACCTACGAGCAGTACTTC. This encodes CASSQKRQTYEQYF. The genes are TRBV4-3 and TRBJ2-7; D gene ambiguous. The CDR3 is 14 amino acids. V was trimmed by 3 bases and J by 2 bases, leaving 11 bases between them. Germline V gene sequence: CDR1 LGHNA, CDR2 YSLEER.

V and J are TRBV6-6 and TRBJ2-5, with 11 bases that match TRBD2. The J call could be wrong; TRBJ2-1 is a better fit for the DNA end. This CDR3 is built from 15 residues. Germline V lookup: CDR1 MNHNY, CDR2 SVGAGI (reference sequence). The CDR3 sequence: CASRYTSGRDNEQFF. CDR3 DNA: TGTGCCAGCAGATACACTAGCGGGAGAGATAATGAGCAGTTCTTC.

This chain links TRBV7-3 with TRBJ2-3, with a weak D call TRBD2 (6 bases). The CDR3 contains 12 residues. Germline V gene lookup returns CDR1 SGHTA and CDR2 FQGTGA. Trimming shortened V by 7 bases and J by 6 bases, and 11 bases separated the two germline ends. For the CDR3, the DNA is TGTGCCAGCACCAACGGAGGGGATACGCAGTATTTT. Protein sequence: CASTNGGDTQYF.

The chain carries TRBV4-1 and TRBJ2-1, with D hard to call. Germline CDR1 and CDR2: MGHRA and YSYEKL. There are 13 residues in the CDR3. Trimming shortened V by 3 bases and J by 4 bases, and 7 bases separated the two germline ends. CDR3 in DNA: TGCGCCAGCAGCCAGGGATATTACAATGAGCAGTTCTTC. Translation: CASSQGYYNEQFF.

The chain uses TRBV23-1 and TRBJ2-7, with D maybe TRBD2 (6 bases). TRBV23-1 is sorted into the ORF group, with uncertain function. The CDR3 extends over 16 amino acids. Trimming stripped 4 bases from V and 6 bases from J, with 22 bases between. This CDR3 reads CASSRGKRLGRCEQYF. DNA of the CDR3: TGCGCCAGCAGTCGCGGCAAGAGATTGGGGAGGTGCGAGCAGTACTTC.